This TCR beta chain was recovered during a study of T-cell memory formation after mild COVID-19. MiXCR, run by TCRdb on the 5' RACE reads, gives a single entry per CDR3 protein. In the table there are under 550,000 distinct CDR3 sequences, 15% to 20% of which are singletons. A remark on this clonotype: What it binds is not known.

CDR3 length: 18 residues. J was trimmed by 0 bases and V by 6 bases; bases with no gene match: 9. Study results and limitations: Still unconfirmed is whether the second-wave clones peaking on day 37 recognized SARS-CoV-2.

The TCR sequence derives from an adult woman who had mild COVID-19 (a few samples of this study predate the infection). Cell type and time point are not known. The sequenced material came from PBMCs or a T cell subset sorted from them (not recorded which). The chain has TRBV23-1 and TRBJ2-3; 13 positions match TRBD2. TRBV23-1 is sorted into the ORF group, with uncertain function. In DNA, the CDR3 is TGCGCCAGCAGCCCAGGACTAGCGGGAGAGATTAGCACAGATACGCAGTATTTT. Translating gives CASSPGLAGEISTDTQYF.